The TCR beta chain described here comes from a study of regulatory T cells in long-lasting Graves disease. Germline V CDR1 and CDR2: MGHRA, YSYEKL. This CDR3 is 14 amino acids long. After removal of 7 bases from V and 0 bases from J, the junction contained 4 bases not matched to a gene. To note about this clonotype: Its antigen is not known.

Study-wide points: The study found persistent patients shared more public clonotypes (approximately 2,700) than new patients (around 870). Compared with new cases, persistent Graves' patients showed reduced TCR diversity. With persistent disease, TRBV28, TRBJ1-2 and TRBJ2-5 were the favored segments.

Relying on iRepertoire HTBI primers and Arm-PCR of CDR3 regions, the team built TCR beta libraries. Each CDR3 protein is one row after TCRdb ran MiXCR on the multiplex PCR reads. Of 650,000 to 850,000 distinct CDR3 sequences detected, 25% to 30% appear once; the ten largest clones hold 40% to 55%. Sample time point: persistent/refractory GD, antithyroid drugs over 5 years with positive TRAb. The TCR library was prepared using RNA isolated from PBMCs. The receptor was derived from a female donor with Graves disease. The chain employs TRBV4-1 and TRBJ1-2, with TRBD1 matching over 8 bases. The specimen was peripheral blood mononuclear cells (PBMCs), collected when the disease was refractory, from a patient treated with antithyroid drugs. The CDR3 DNA follows: TGCGCCAGCACCCGGGACAGGACTAACTATGGCTACACCTTC. This sequence encodes CASTRDRTNYGYTF.